These 26 T cell receptor beta chains were all obtained from the same sample, sequenced in a study of T cell repertoires in cytomegalovirus infection. TCRdb recomputed calls from the reads with MiXCR, one row per CDR3 protein. The sample yields 97,000 or so distinct CDR3 sequences, approximately 15% seen once. Sample: PBMCs. These receptors were taken from a human donor in good health (CMV status not recorded). Some clones in this sample may be carry-over from other donors' samples.

This clonotype was observed many times. This rearrangement joins TRBV7-3 to TRBJ1-1, with D unresolved. The CDR3 consists of 14 residues. Germline values: CDR1 SGHTA, CDR2 FQGTGA. Deletions cut 7 bases from V and 1 base from J, with 13 bases between. The CDR3: CASTSGAGNTEAFF. CDR3 DNA: TGTGCCAGCACCTCAGGTGCCGGGAACACTGAAGCTTTCTTT. The variable domain in full, completed from reference TRBV7-3 and TRBJ1-1, reads GAGVSQTPSNKVTEKGKYVELRCDPISGHTALYWYRQSLGQGPEFLIYFQGTGAADDSGLPNDRFFAVRPEGSVSTLKIQRTERGDSAVYLCASTSGAGNTEAFFGQGTRLTVV.

There are a few counts of this clonotype. This chain connects TRBV5-6 to TRBJ1-2, with unresolved D. Germline CDR1 and CDR2: SGHDT and YYEEEE. The CDR3 extends over 13 amino acids. Between the trimmed V and J ends, which lost 7 bases and 6 bases, there was a span of 16 bases. CDR3 residues: CASVKSSYDGYTF. As DNA, the CDR3 is TGTGCCAGCGTGAAGTCGAGCTACGATGGCTACACCTTC. Complete variable domain (other parts from reference TRBV5-6 and TRBJ1-2): DAGVTQSPTHLIKTRGQQVTLRCSPKSGHDTVSWYQQALGQGPQFIFQYYEEEERQRGNFPDRFSGHQFPNYSSELNVNALLLGDSALYLCASVKSSYDGYTFGSGTRLTVV.

The chain carries TRBV2 and TRBJ1-6; the match to TRBD1 covers 10 bases. CDR3 size: 15 residues. J gave up 7 bases and V 10 bases, and 10 bases lay outside the gene matches. The germline V gene encodes CDR1 SNHLY and CDR2 FYNNEI. CDR3 nucleotide sequence: TGTGCCACCCGTCCGGGACAGGGGTTGAATTCACCCCTCCACTTT. Amino acid sequence: CATRPGQGLNSPLHF.

There are a few counts of this clonotype. The J gene is TRBJ2-1, the V gene TRBV4-1, with D perhaps matching TRBD1 or TRBD2 (5 bases each). The CDR3 has 19 residues. The V end was cut by 2 bases, the J end by 4 bases, with 24 bases between. Germline V gene lookup returns CDR1 MGHRA and CDR2 YSYEKL. Here the CDR3 DNA reads TGCGCCAGCAGCCAAAGACTCGAGGGTAGGGGTCGCCTTTACAATGAGCAGTTCTTC. Its translation: CASSQRLEGRGRLYNEQFF.

The V and J genes are TRBV20-1 and TRBJ2-7, with 7 bases matching TRBD2. The V segment lost 5 bases and the J segment 0 bases; nucleotides outside the gene matches: 7. The germline V gene encodes CDR1 DFQATT and CDR2 SNEGSKA (reference sequence). The length of the CDR3 is 14 residues. CDR3 nucleotides: TGCAGTGCTTTTAGAGGGAGGGACTCCTACGAGCAGTACTTC. Translating it yields CSAFRGRDSYEQYF.

J is TRBJ1-1 and V is TRBV30; 7 bases agree with TRBD1. The germline V gene encodes CDR1 GTSNPN and CDR2 SVGIG (reference sequence). V shed 8 bases and J 6 bases; nucleotides not matched to a gene: 15. The CDR3 has 14 residues. The CDR3: CAGDPGGGRAEAFF. The CDR3 DNA follows: TGTGCCGGGGACCCGGGAGGGGGCAGGGCTGAAGCTTTCTTT.

This clonotype was detected ten times or more. The CDR3 bases are TGTGCCAGCAGCGGGGGGAGTACCACAGATACGCAGTATTTT. Its translation is CASSGGSTTDTQYF. This chain connects TRBV7-9 to TRBJ2-3; weak D call: TRBD2 (6 bases). There are 14 residues in the CDR3. CDR1 is SEHNR and CDR2 is FQNEAQ in the germline V gene (reference sequence). V gave up 5 bases and J gave up 2 bases, with 11 bases separating them.

This rearrangement joins TRBV7-9 to TRBJ1-3; maybe TRBD1 (6 bases). This CDR3 is built from 16 residues. The germline V and J ends were trimmed by 3 bases and 0 bases, with 12 bases remaining between them. Germline V lookup: CDR1 SEHNR, CDR2 FQNEAQ (reference sequence). In DNA, the CDR3 is TGTGCCAGCAGCTTTAGGACAGAAGACTCTGGAAACACCATATATTTT. Translating gives CASSFRTEDSGNTIYF.

This clonotype was found a few times. This chain's CDR3 is CASNWTGEANYGYTF. CDR3 coding DNA: TGCGCCAGCAATTGGACAGGGGAAGCTAACTATGGCTACACCTTC. The V and J genes are TRBV23-1 and TRBJ1-2; 9 bases line up with TRBD1. TRBV23-1 is an ORF, with its function uncertain. The CDR3 runs to 15 residues. The junction had 6 bases not matched to a gene; V was cut back by 7 bases and J by 0 bases.

This clonotype was observed a few times. The chain recombines TRBV11-2 with TRBJ2-3, with 9 bases aligning to TRBD2. This CDR3 spans 15 amino acids. CDR1 and CDR2 (germline): SGHAT, FQNNGV. V shed 5 bases and J 3 bases; nucleotides not matched to a gene: 6. The CDR3 nucleotides read TGTGCCAGCAGCCACCGACTAGCGGAGACAGATACGCAGTATTTT. This encodes CASSHRLAETDTQYF.

This clonotype has at least ten counts. The chain is built from TRBV4-3 and TRBJ2-2; no definite D call. The ends were cut back, 2 bases at V and 6 bases at J, with 10 bases in the middle. The CDR3 is 14 amino acids. Looked up from germline, CDR1 is LGHNA and CDR2 is YSLEER. Here the CDR3 reads CASSQNLDAGELFF. The CDR3 DNA follows: TGCGCCAGCAGCCAAAACCTGGACGCCGGGGAGCTGTTTTTT.

The chain couples TRBV29-1 to TRBJ2-5, with no clear D. This CDR3 comprises 12 residues. Trimming removed 3 bases at V and 2 bases at J, with 7 bases between. Looked up from germline, CDR1 is SQVTM and CDR2 is ANQGSEA. The CDR3 spells CSVDFQQETQYF. CDR3 in DNA: TGCAGCGTTGACTTTCAACAAGAGACCCAGTACTTC.

V gene TRBV6-6 combines with J gene TRBJ1-1; maybe TRBD1 (5 bases). Germline V gives CDR1 MNHNY, CDR2 SVGAGI (reference sequence). The CDR3 consists of 15 residues. Trimming pared 7 bases from V and 5 bases from J, leaving 20 bases between. The CDR3 sequence: CASTTGGGLRTEAFF. The CDR3 DNA sequence: TGTGCCAGCACCACCGGCGGGGGGTTGAGAACTGAAGCTTTCTTT.

About this clonotype: Possible read error: a much larger clone is one base away. CDR3 region: CGANTPGLAGTDTQYF. The CDR3, as DNA: TGCGGTGCGAACACACCGGGACTAGCGGGGACAGATACGCAGTATTTT. The V gene is TRBV20-1, the J gene TRBJ2-3; 13 bases are a match to TRBD2. This CDR3 contains 16 residues. Germline V gene lookup returns CDR1 DFQATT and CDR2 SNEGSKA (reference sequence).

The V gene is TRBV29-1, the J gene TRBJ2-7; D is unclear. CDR3 size: 12 residues. Trimming shortened V by 5 bases and J by 1 base, and 9 bases separated the two germline ends. Germline V gene sequence: CDR1 SQVTM, CDR2 ANQGSEA. CDR3 sequence: CSVSPDSYEQYF. The CDR3 DNA follows: TGCAGCGTTTCGCCGGATTCCTACGAGCAGTACTTC.

This clonotype was detected only a few times. This chain joins TRBV20-1 and TRBJ2-7, with 7 positions matching TRBD1. This CDR3 has 14 residues. Germline V gene lookup returns CDR1 DFQATT and CDR2 SNEGSKA (reference sequence). V lost 4 bases to trimming and J lost 2 bases; unmatched junction nucleotides: 8. In nucleotides, the CDR3 is TGCAGTGCTAACAGACAGGGCAGAGCCTACGAGCAGTACTTC. Its protein product is CSANRQGRAYEQYF.

This clonotype has a handful of counts. The J gene is TRBJ1-2, the V gene TRBV28, with a tentative D call TRBD1 (6 bases). The CDR3 has 12 residues. Germline V gene lookup returns CDR1 MDHEN and CDR2 SYDVKM. V gave up 5 bases and J gave up 8 bases, with 12 bases separating them. Here the CDR3 DNA reads TGTGCCAGCAGTACAGGGCTGGAGGGCTACACCTTC. Residues: CASSTGLEGYTF.

This chain joins TRBV2 and TRBJ1-1; D is undetermined. Germline V lookup: CDR1 SNHLY, CDR2 FYNNEI. The V and J ends lost 3 bases and 0 bases respectively, with 8 bases between them. The CDR3 totals 14 residues. The CDR3 is CASSEDGVNTEAFF. As DNA, the CDR3 is TGTGCCAGCAGTGAGGATGGGGTGAACACTGAAGCTTTCTTT.

There are many counts of this clonotype. V usage is TRBV28 and J usage is TRBJ1-6; D unresolved. CDR1 and CDR2 (germline): MDHEN, SYDVKM. V was trimmed by 5 bases and J by 10 bases, leaving 9 bases between them. The CDR3 extends over 12 amino acids. CDR3 DNA sequence: TGTGCCAGCAGTCGGACGCGGTCACCCCTCCACTTT. Translation: CASSRTRSPLHF.

The sample holds a few counts of this clonotype. The chain recombines TRBV10-3 with TRBJ1-1, with a possible D match to TRBD1 (5 bases). The CDR3 extends over 18 amino acids. V lost 5 bases and J 1 base, leaving 23 bases between the germline ends. Per the germline V gene, CDR1 is ENHRY and CDR2 is SYGVKD. CDR3 bases: TGTGCCATCAGTCCGATGGGGGAAAGAGGGAGAGAGAACACTGAAGCTTTCTTT. Encoded protein: CAISPMGERGRENTEAFF.

The rearrangement joins TRBV20-1 to TRBJ1-2; D gene unclear. The CDR3 is made up of 14 amino acids. Germline V gene data show CDR1 as DFQATT and CDR2 as SNEGSKA (reference sequence). Trimming pared 3 bases from V and 2 bases from J, leaving 13 bases between. The CDR3 sequence is CSASPASPNYGYTF. The CDR3 region has the DNA TGCAGTGCTAGCCCCGCCTCACCGAACTATGGCTACACCTTC.

In this sample, this clonotype turned up many times. The V and J genes are TRBV7-9 and TRBJ1-2; D is unclear. Trimming removed 5 bases at V and 5 bases at J, with 9 bases between. The CDR3 has 12 residues. Germline V lookup: CDR1 SEHNR, CDR2 FQNEAQ (reference sequence). This CDR3 reads CASSPPRYGYTF. The CDR3 region has the DNA TGTGCCAGCAGCCCCCCCCGGTATGGCTACACCTTC. The variable domain in full, with the rest retrieved from reference TRBV7-9 and TRBJ1-2, is DTGVSQNPRHKITKRGQNVTFRCDPISEHNRLYWYRQTLGQGPEFLTYFQNEAQLEKSRLLSDRFSAERPKGSFSTLEIQRTEQGDSAMYLCASSPPRYGYTFGSGTRLTVV.

This clonotype occurred many times. V usage is TRBV7-2 and J usage is TRBJ2-5; 8 nucleotides line up with TRBD2. Germline loops: CDR1 SGHTA, CDR2 FQGNSA. Trimming cost V 6 bases and J 5 bases; bases outside gene matches: 14. There are 16 residues in the CDR3. The DNA of the CDR3 is TGTGCCAGCAGTTCAACGGGTCGGGGGGGTCGGGAGACCCAGTACTTC. Translated: CASSSTGRGGRETQYF.

The J gene is TRBJ2-1, the V gene TRBV7-8; 10 positions match TRBD2. V trimming: 5 bases; J trimming: 6 bases; junction bases outside the gene matches: 7. Germline lookup yields CDR1 SGHVS and CDR2 FQNEAQ. CDR3 length: 15 amino acids. The CDR3 loop reads CASSPRTSGANEQFF. CDR3 DNA sequence: TGTGCCAGCAGCCCGCGGACTAGCGGCGCCAATGAGCAGTTCTTC. The whole variable domain, filled in from reference TRBV7-8 and TRBJ2-1, reads GAGVSQSPRYKVAKRGQDVALRCDPISGHVSLFWYQQALGQGPEFLTYFQNEAQLDKSGLPSDRFFAERPEGSVSTLKIQRTQQEDSAVYLCASSPRTSGANEQFFGPGTRLTVL.

The chain recombines TRBV5-6 with TRBJ2-1; a weak D match, TRBD2 (6 bases). The CDR3 length is 15 residues. V lost 6 bases and J 4 bases, leaving 17 bases between the germline ends. Germline CDR1 is SGHDT and CDR2 is YYEEEE. The CDR3 nucleotides are TGTGCCAGCACCCCTCTTGGGCGGGGATACAATGAGCAGTTCTTC. Protein: CASTPLGRGYNEQFF.

In this sample, this clonotype turned up many times. The rearrangement uses TRBV4-1 and TRBJ2-4; D possibly corresponds to TRBD2 (6 bases). Trimming shortened V by 1 base and J by 0 bases, and 10 bases separated the two germline ends. Germline V gives CDR1 MGHRA, CDR2 YSYEKL. The CDR3 runs 16 residues. CDR3 sequence reads: CASSQVGGEAKNIQYF. Here the CDR3 DNA reads TGCGCCAGCAGCCAAGTAGGAGGGGAAGCCAAAAACATTCAGTACTTC.